This is a list of T cell receptor beta chains from one sample in a study of patients with pleural tuberculosis. One entry per CDR3 protein results from TCRdb running MiXCR on the reads. The sample records 25,000 to 30,000 distinct CDR3 sequences, under 20% being singletons. The material sequenced was peripheral blood. These receptors came from a human donor with pleural tuberculosis. Each CDR3 is given with its conserved first and last residue. D genes are given only for firm matches. Expanded clones are given a class, and other clones once, few, many or no size at all.

v_call	j_call	cdr3_length	clone_size	d_call	cdr3_aa	cdr3_nt
TRBV12-3/TRBV12-4	TRBJ1-2	12	many	-	CASSLDTYGYTF	TGTGCCAGCAGTTTGGACACATATGGCTACACCTTC
TRBV3-1	TRBJ2-1	15	many	-	CASSQDPGGWGEQFF	TGTGCCAGCAGCCAAGATCCAGGGGGGTGGGGTGAGCAGTTCTTC
TRBV6-1	TRBJ1-1	14	-	-	CASMAALGDTEAFF	TGTGCCAGCATGGCAGCCCTTGGGGACACTGAAGCTTTCTTT
TRBV20-1	TRBJ2-1	12	medium-sized	TRBD2	CSPYQAGDEQFF	TGCAGTCCTTACCAAGCGGGAGATGAGCAGTTCTTC
TRBV20-1	TRBJ2-3	17	many	TRBD2	CSAAPRAGVTATDTQYF	TGCAGTGCGGCCCCACGAGCGGGAGTCACAGCCACAGATACGCAGTATTTT
TRBV9	TRBJ2-3	14	many	-	CASSGRGSTDTQYF	TGTGCCAGCAGCGGACGGGGCTCCACAGATACGCAGTATTTT
TRBV7-9	TRBJ1-1	15	many	-	CASSLEGVPNTEAFF	TGTGCCAGCAGCTTAGAGGGCGTACCGAACACTGAAGCTTTCTTT
TRBV7-3	TRBJ1-1	13	-	-	CASSLTIRTEAFF	TGTGCCAGCAGCTTAACCATTCGGACTGAGGCTTTCTTT
TRBV12-3/TRBV12-4	TRBJ2-5	11	many	-	CASSSGKTQYF	TGTGCCAGCAGTTCCGGGAAGACCCAGTACTTC
TRBV3-1	TRBJ1-2	12	many	-	CASSAPGDGYTF	TGTGCCAGCAGCGCCCCCGGAGATGGCTACACCTTC
TRBV2	TRBJ2-3	12	many	-	CASNRAADTQYF	TGTGCCAGCAACCGGGCGGCAGATACGCAGTATTTT
TRBV29-1	TRBJ1-1	13	few	-	CSVEGRVNTEAFF	TGCAGCGTTGAAGGGAGAGTGAACACTGAAGCTTTCTTT
TRBV4-2	TRBJ2-7	14	many	TRBD2	CASSPGTSRDEQYF	TGTGCCAGCAGCCCCGGGACTAGCAGGGACGAGCAGTACTTC
TRBV20-1	TRBJ2-1	14	many	TRBD2	CSAKLAGPYNEQFF	TGCAGTGCAAAACTAGCGGGCCCCTACAATGAGCAGTTCTTC
TRBV19	TRBJ1-2	13	many	TRBD1	CASSIGQAYGYTF	TGTGCCAGTAGTATCGGACAGGCCTATGGCTACACCTTC
TRBV7-9	TRBJ1-2	16	many	-	CASSLPGQNPNYGYTF	TGTGCCAGCAGCCTACCCGGACAGAATCCTAACTATGGCTACACCTTC
TRBV30	TRBJ1-5	13	many	-	CAWSEEYNQPQHF	TGTGCCTGGAGTGAGGAATACAATCAGCCCCAGCATTTT
TRBV6-1	TRBJ1-2	17	-	-	CASSELDTLDANYGYTF	TGTGCCAGCAGTGAACTGGACACCCTGGACGCTAACTATGGCTACACCTTC
TRBV12-3/TRBV12-4	TRBJ2-2	12	many	-	CASERGTGELFF	TGTGCCAGCGAGAGGGGCACCGGGGAGCTGTTTTTT
TRBV7-2	TRBJ1-1	12	many	-	CASSRDHQKAFF	TGTGCCAGCAGCCGGGACCACCAGAAGGCTTTCTTT
TRBV28	TRBJ1-2	13	many	TRBD1	CASRGDRGHGYTF	TGTGCCAGCAGGGGGGACAGGGGGCATGGCTACACCTTC
TRBV5-4	TRBJ2-3	14	many	TRBD1	CASSSGGDTDTQYF	TGTGCCAGCAGCTCAGGGGGAGATACAGATACGCAGTATTTT
TRBV29-1	TRBJ2-7	12	many	-	CSVELETYEQYF	TGCAGCGTTGAACTAGAGACCTACGAGCAGTACTTC
TRBV2	TRBJ1-1	12	-	TRBD1	CASSLGQGRAFF	TGTGCCAGCAGCCTTGGACAGGGAAGAGCTTTCTTT
TRBV2	TRBJ1-1	16	many	TRBD1	CASNGQGASYNTEAFF	TGTGCCAGCAATGGACAGGGGGCTTCATACAACACTGAAGCTTTCTTT
TRBV6-1	TRBJ1-5	15	medium-sized	-	CASSEFKSSNQPQHF	TGTGCCAGCAGTGAATTCAAGTCTAGCAATCAGCCCCAGCATTTT
TRBV20-1	TRBJ2-1	18	many	TRBD2	CSARAKAGAAGNHNEQFF	TGCAGTGCTAGAGCCAAAGCGGGAGCAGCGGGAAACCACAATGAGCAGTTCTTC
TRBV4-1	TRBJ1-1	14	many	TRBD1	CASRLTGANTEAFF	TGCGCCAGCAGGCTTACAGGGGCGAACACTGAAGCTTTCTTT